This is a list of T cell receptor beta chains from one sample in a study of control samples from healthy donors and cancer patients. The data were produced by immunoSEQ multiplex PCR, yet TCRdb's version contains in-frame clones alone and is incomplete. Of about 150,000 clones in the sample, 93% were seen once. The sequenced material came from blood. The receptors shown here come from a middle-aged man in good health. The CDR3 runs from the conserved cysteine through the conserved F or W. Each record gives: D gene, clone size, J gene, V gene, CDR3 DNA, CDR3 protein. D genes are given only for firm matches. Size is omitted from some rows. Given values are once, few, many or a class for expanded clones.

>-|-|TRBJ2-7|TRBV6-5
TGTGCCAGCAGAACGACTAGCTCCTACGAGCAGTACTTC
CASRTTSSYEQYF
>-|-|TRBJ1-2|TRBV2
TGTGCCAGCAGGCCCGACACGTTAAACTATGGCTACACCTTC
CASRPDTLNYGYTF
>-|-|TRBJ1-2|TRBV28
TGTGCCAGCAGAGGCAGGGCCAGGGGTGGCTACACCTTC
CASRGRARGGYTF
>-|-|TRBJ2-4|TRBV5-8
TGTGCCAGCACCCTTACAGGGTTGAACATTCAGTACTTC
CASTLTGLNIQYF
>-|-|TRBJ2-3|TRBV4-1
TGCGCCAGCAGCCAAGATAGTTACTCGACGCAGTATTTT
CASSQDSYSTQYF
>TRBD2|-|TRBJ2-5|TRBV5-6
TGTGCCAGCAGCTACGTGGGAGCGGGAGTTGATGAGACCCAGTACTTC
CASSYVGAGVDETQYF
>TRBD1|once|TRBJ2-7|TRBV28
TGTGCCAGCAACCCTCCCCGGGACAGGGGGTTCCACGAGCAGTACTTC
CASNPPRDRGFHEQYF
>-|-|TRBJ1-2|TRBV2
TGTGCCAGCATGACCCCCGGGAATGTCTCGAGTGGCTACACCTTC
CASMTPGNVSSGYTF
>TRBD1|-|TRBJ2-2|TRBV18
TGTGCCAGCTCACCACCGGGGACAGGGTCTATCTCCGGGGAGCTGTTTTTT
CASSPPGTGSISGELFF
>-|-|TRBJ1-2|TRBV28
TGTGCCAGCAGTTTACCCGGGACTGTCTATGGCTACACCTTC
CASSLPGTVYGYTF